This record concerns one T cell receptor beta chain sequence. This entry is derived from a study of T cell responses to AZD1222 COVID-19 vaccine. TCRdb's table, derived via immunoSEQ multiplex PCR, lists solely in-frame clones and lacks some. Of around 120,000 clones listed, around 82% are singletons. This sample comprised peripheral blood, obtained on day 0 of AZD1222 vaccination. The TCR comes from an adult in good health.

Here the CDR3 DNA reads TGTGCCAGCTTTCGTGATGATGAGTCCCCCTACGAGCAGTACTTC. Its translation is CASFRDDESPYEQYF. J is TRBJ2-7 and V is TRBV9; unclear D gene. V gave up 7 bases and J gave up 2 bases, with 19 bases separating them. CDR1 SGDLS and CDR2 YYNGEE come from the germline V gene. The length of the CDR3 is 15 residues.